One sample yielded the 31 T cell receptor beta chains listed below, sequenced in a study of shared clonotypes between healthy human individuals. Positive CCR7 selection of CD45RO-negative cells yielded the naive CD8 cells, and terminally differentiated effector memory CD45RA+ cells were excluded. Method: immunoSEQ multiplex PCR; TCRdb's copy keeps in-frame clones and lacks some. The sample gives hundreds of thousands of clones, roughly 95% of which show up once; approximately 0.11% is in the top ten. The material sequenced was naive CD8+ T cells sorted from blood. These receptors originate from a woman in her 30s in good health.

The chain has TRBV9 and TRBJ2-7; 9 positions agree with TRBD2. This CDR3 is built from 13 residues. V was clipped by 2 bases and J by 5 bases; unmatched bases: 2. Germline V gene data show CDR1 as SGDLS and CDR2 as YYNGEE. Written as DNA, the CDR3 is TGTGCCAGCAGCGTTTGGACTAGCGACGAGCAGTACTTC. It translates to CASSVWTSDEQYF.

The rearrangement links TRBV5-6 to TRBJ1-3, with D uncertain. The CDR3 length is 15 residues. V was trimmed by 1 base and J by 0 bases, leaving 8 bases between them. Germline lookup yields CDR1 SGHDT and CDR2 YYEEEE. In nucleotides, the CDR3 is TGTGCCAGCAGCTTGAGTGCTAGCTCTGGAAACACCATATATTTT. It specifies CASSLSASSGNTIYF. Using reference TRBV5-6 and TRBJ1-3 for the parts outside the CDR3, the full variable domain is DAGVTQSPTHLIKTRGQQVTLRCSPKSGHDTVSWYQQALGQGPQFIFQYYEEEERQRGNFPDRFSGHQFPNYSSELNVNALLLGDSALYLCASSLSASSGNTIYFGEGSWLTVV.

Here the CDR3 reads CASSLATNTEAFF. The CDR3 nucleotides read TGTGCCAGCAGCTTAGCAACAAACACTGAAGCTTTCTTT. The chain joins TRBV11-3 to TRBJ1-1; D not certain. V was pared by 1 base and J by 2 bases, with 5 bases between. The CDR3 consists of 13 residues. Per germline, CDR1 SGHNT and CDR2 YENEEA. Full variable domain (outside the CDR3, taken from reference TRBV11-3 and TRBJ1-1): EAGVVQSPRYKIIEKKQPVAFWCNPISGHNTLYWYLQNLGQGPELLIRYENEEAVDDSQLPKDRFSAERLKGVDSTLKIQPAELGDSAVYLCASSLATNTEAFFGQGTRLTVV.

This rearrangement joins TRBV5-4 to TRBJ2-1; 12 bases map to TRBD1. In germline, CDR1 is SGHNT, CDR2 YYREEE (reference sequence). V gave up 5 bases and J gave up 8 bases; unmatched junction bases: 8. The CDR3 runs to 15 residues. The CDR3 DNA reads as TGTGCCAGCAGGGGGACAGGGGGCGGGTTTGATGAGCAGTTCTTC. It encodes CASRGTGGGFDEQFF.

The chain joins TRBV13 to TRBJ2-2; tentatively, D is TRBD2 (5 bases). This CDR3 is 13 amino acids long. Trimming pared 6 bases from V and 3 bases from J, leaving 8 bases between. CDR1 and CDR2 from the germline V gene are PRHDT and FYEKMQ (reference sequence). This chain's CDR3 is CASSRRYTGELFF. The CDR3 DNA reads TGTGCCAGCAGTCGGAGGTACACCGGGGAGCTGTTTTTT.

This rearrangement joins TRBV2 to TRBJ2-7; D remains unclear. This CDR3 comprises 13 residues. CDR1 is SNHLY, CDR2 FYNNEI, per germline. Between the trimmed V and J ends, which lost 3 bases and 0 bases, there was a span of 6 bases. The DNA for the CDR3 is TGTGCCAGCAGTGATCGGGTCTCCTACGAGCAGTACTTC. It yields the protein CASSDRVSYEQYF.

This rearrangement joins TRBV14 to TRBJ2-1; 11 positions match TRBD2. The CDR3 runs 16 residues. The V gene end was trimmed by 1 base and the J gene end by 4 bases; junction bases not matched to a gene: 3. CDR1 and CDR2 (germline): SGHDN, FVKESK. CDR3 in DNA: TGTGCCAGCAGCCAAGTCCTAGCGGGAGGTTACAATGAGCAGTTCTTC. It encodes CASSQVLAGGYNEQFF.

The chain employs TRBV29-1 and TRBJ2-5, with D possibly matching TRBD2 (6 bases). The end of the DNA fits TRBJ2-7 better, so the J call may be wrong. Germline assignment: CDR1 SQVTM and CDR2 ANQGSEA. This CDR3 is 12 amino acids long. CDR3 in amino acids: CSALRESNEQYF. DNA for the CDR3: TGCAGCGCCCTCCGGGAGTCCAACGAGCAGTACTTC.

CDR3 region: CASSLRTGRTEAFF. For the CDR3, the DNA is TGTGCCAGCAGCCTACGGACAGGGAGGACTGAAGCTTTCTTT. This chain uses TRBV7-2 with TRBJ1-1; 8 nucleotides agree with TRBD1. This CDR3 region has 14 residues. Germline values: CDR1 SGHTA, CDR2 FQGNSA. V lost 5 bases, J lost 5 bases, and 7 bases stayed unmatched.

The CDR3 reads CASSEAAYRVHQPQHF. The CDR3 region has the DNA TGTGCCAGCAGTGAAGCGGCCTACAGGGTGCATCAGCCCCAGCATTTT. The V call is TRBV2, the J call TRBJ1-5; tentative D call: TRBD1 (6 bases). Trimming stripped 0 bases from V and 5 bases from J, with 14 bases between. Germline CDR1 reads SNHLY; CDR2 reads FYNNEI. The CDR3 covers 16 residues.

With respect to this clone: At one end the junction does not follow the germline gene, possibly because of a read error. V and J are TRBV30 and TRBJ2-7; D call uncertain. Germline CDR1 reads GTSNPN; CDR2 reads SVGIG (reference sequence). CDR3 size: 9 residues. DNA of the CDR3: TGTGCCTGGGGTCCCCGTCCAGACTTC. As protein: CAWGPRPDF.

The chain combines TRBV9 with TRBJ2-5, with D unclear. V lost 3 bases, J lost 11 bases, and 14 bases lay in between. Germline assignment: CDR1 SGDLS and CDR2 YYNGEE. The CDR3 spans 12 residues. The CDR3: CASSEPPGRQYF. CDR3 bases: TGTGCCAGCAGCGAGCCTCCTGGACGACAGTACTTC.

This chain joins TRBV9 and TRBJ2-7; D may be TRBD1 or TRBD2 (5 bases each). The germline V and J ends were trimmed by 0 bases and 7 bases, with 17 bases remaining between them. This CDR3 has 15 residues. In germline, CDR1 is SGDLS, CDR2 YYNGEE. The CDR3 nucleotides are TGTGCCAGCAGCGTAGGAGGGGTGGGCCCGGAGGAGCAGTACTTC. Amino acids: CASSVGGVGPEEQYF. Complete variable domain (other parts from reference TRBV9 and TRBJ2-7): DSGVTQTPKHLITATGQRVTLRCSPRSGDLSVYWYQQSLDQGLQFLIQYYNGEERAKGNILERFSAQQFPDLHSELNLSSLELGDSALYFCASSVGGVGPEEQYFGPGTRLTVT.

A note on this clone: At one of its ends the junction is not consistent with the germline gene, which may arise from a read error. This chain joins TRBV20-1 and TRBJ2-7, with 10 bases matching TRBD1. CDR1 and CDR2 from the germline V gene are DFQATT and SNEGSKA (reference sequence). This CDR3 contains 11 residues. The DNA for the CDR3 is TGCAGTTTGGGGGGGGACAGGGGCCGAAACTTC. Translated: CSLGGDRGRNF.

About this clone itself: Other DNA sequences in the sample encode the same CDR3. V and J are TRBV13 and TRBJ1-2; TRBD1 matches at 9 bases. There are 14 residues in the CDR3. CDR1 and CDR2 from the germline V gene are PRHDT and FYEKMQ (reference sequence). Trimming removed 3 bases from V and 4 bases from J; junction bases left unmatched: 3. Here the CDR3 DNA reads TGTGCCAGCAGCTTGGGACAGGGCGGCTATGGCTACACCTTC. Protein: CASSLGQGGYGYTF.

The J gene is TRBJ2-7, the V gene TRBV4-1; D gene uncertain. V lost 0 bases and J lost 3, with 12 bases in between. Germline CDR1 is MGHRA and CDR2 is YSYEKL. The CDR3 totals 15 residues. The CDR3 is CASSQDLKGHYEQYF. CDR3 coding DNA: TGCGCCAGCAGCCAAGATCTCAAAGGCCACTACGAGCAGTACTTC.

V gene TRBV9 combines with J gene TRBJ2-7, with 7 nucleotides matching TRBD1. Germline V gene lookup returns CDR1 SGDLS and CDR2 YYNGEE. V lost 2 bases and J lost 0; bases outside the gene matches: 8. The CDR3 has 16 amino acids. CDR3 region: CASSVSSRGSSYEQYF. The CDR3 region has the DNA TGTGCCAGCAGCGTTTCCAGCAGGGGGAGCTCCTACGAGCAGTACTTC.

J is TRBJ2-1 and V is TRBV7-2, with 7 bases fitting TRBD1. In germline, CDR1 is SGHTA, CDR2 FQGNSA. The CDR3 is made up of 13 amino acids. Germline trimming cut 4 bases from V and 8 bases from J; bases unmatched to any gene: 5. The CDR3 nucleotides are TGTGCCAGCAGCTCCTACAGGGGATATGAGCAGTTCTTC. Translation: CASSSYRGYEQFF.

The table lists this clone with a few counts. The chain uses TRBV2 and TRBJ2-7; the D gene is possibly TRBD1 (6 bases). The V end lost 4 bases, the J end lost 3 bases, and 10 bases lay between the germline ends. CDR1 and CDR2 from the germline V gene are SNHLY and FYNNEI. There are 13 residues in the CDR3. CDR3 coding DNA: TGTGCCAGCAGTGCGGGACACAACTACGAGCAGTACTTC. Encoded protein: CASSAGHNYEQYF. Full variable domain (rest looked up from reference TRBV2 and TRBJ2-7): EPEVTQTPSHQVTQMGQEVILRCVPISNHLYFYWYRQILGQKVEFLVSFYNNEISEKSEIFDDQFSVERPDGSNFTLKIRSTKLEDSAMYFCASSAGHNYEQYFGPGTRLTVT.

This sequence joins TRBV28 and TRBJ2-7; 11 bases fit TRBD2. With V trimmed by 6 bases and J by 2 bases, 6 bases remained unmatched. From germline, CDR1 is MDHEN and CDR2 SYDVKM. The CDR3 is made up of 15 amino acids. CDR3 residues: CASRSTSGGAYEQYF. The CDR3 DNA reads as TGTGCCAGCAGGTCAACTAGCGGGGGAGCCTACGAGCAGTACTTC.

The chain has TRBV13 and TRBJ2-7; the D gene is possibly TRBD2 (6 bases). V was trimmed by 4 bases and J by 0 bases, leaving 22 bases between them. Germline CDR1 PRHDT, CDR2 FYEKMQ (reference sequence). The CDR3 is 18 amino acids. Written as DNA, the CDR3 is TGTGCCAGCAGCTCACTATGGGCCGGACGGGGGAGCTCCTACGAGCAGTACTTC. Residues: CASSSLWAGRGSSYEQYF. Full variable domain (rest looked up from reference TRBV13 and TRBJ2-7): AAGVIQSPRHLIKEKRETATLKCYPIPRHDTVYWYQQGPGQDPQFLISFYEKMQSDKGSIPDRFSAQQFSDYHSELNMSSLELGDSALYFCASSSLWAGRGSSYEQYFGPGTRLTVT.

The chain links TRBV19 to TRBJ2-3; 9 bases line up with TRBD1. The CDR3 is made up of 17 amino acids. J was trimmed by 0 bases and V by 6 bases; bases with no gene match: 10. Germline values: CDR1 LNHDA, CDR2 SQIVND (reference sequence). The CDR3: CASSTWSGTGSTDTQYF. For the CDR3, the DNA is TGTGCCAGTAGCACTTGGTCCGGGACAGGGAGCACAGATACGCAGTATTTT.

V gene TRBV6-5 combines with J gene TRBJ2-7, with D perhaps TRBD1 (6 bases). The ends were cut back, 0 bases at V and 2 bases at J, with 14 bases in the middle. The CDR3 has 16 residues. CDR1 is MNHEY and CDR2 is SVGAGI in the germline V gene. CDR3 region: CASSYSGGTRTYEQYF. The CDR3 DNA reads as TGTGCCAGCAGTTACTCTGGTGGGACAAGGACCTACGAGCAGTACTTC.

This chain links TRBV9 with TRBJ2-2, with a weak D call TRBD2 (6 bases). The germline CDR1 and CDR2 sequences are SGDLS and YYNGEE. The ends were cut back, 3 bases at V and 5 bases at J, with 14 bases in the middle. This CDR3 contains 15 residues. The CDR3 loop is CASSGTGSFTGELFF. CDR3 nucleotide sequence: TGTGCCAGCAGCGGAACCGGGAGTTTTACCGGGGAGCTGTTTTTT. The variable domain in full, with the rest retrieved from reference TRBV9 and TRBJ2-2, is DSGVTQTPKHLITATGQRVTLRCSPRSGDLSVYWYQQSLDQGLQFLIQYYNGEERAKGNILERFSAQQFPDLHSELNLSSLELGDSALYFCASSGTGSFTGELFFGEGSRLTVL.

Of note for this clone: Other DNA sequences in this sample translate to the same CDR3. This chain uses TRBV28 with TRBJ2-1; D not resolved. This CDR3 contains 11 residues. The V gene's germline CDR1 is MDHEN and CDR2 SYDVKM. With 6 bases removed from V and 4 bases from J, the gap between germline ends came to 4 bases. This CDR3 is CASSDYNEQFF. The CDR3 DNA is TGTGCCAGCAGCGATTACAATGAGCAGTTCTTC.

The V call is TRBV6-5, the J call TRBJ2-5; 9 bases map to TRBD2. This CDR3 spans 14 amino acids. The germline gives CDR1 MNHEY, CDR2 SVGAGI. J lost 1 base, V lost 6 bases, and 3 bases had no gene match. The CDR3 region is CASSRTSVQETQYF. In DNA, the CDR3 is TGTGCCAGCAGCAGGACTAGCGTCCAAGAGACCCAGTACTTC.

The sample holds one count of this clone. This rearrangement joins TRBV10-1 to TRBJ2-7; weak D call: TRBD2 (6 bases). The V gene's germline CDR1 is WNHNN and CDR2 SYGVQD (reference sequence). V was cut by 3 bases and J by 0 bases, with 12 bases left in between. The CDR3 is 15 amino acids. CDR3 nucleotides: TGCGCCAGCAGTGACGGGACTGGATCCTCCTACGAGCAGTACTTC. This sequence encodes CASSDGTGSSYEQYF.

This clone was detected once. V and J are TRBV7-9 and TRBJ2-7, with 9 bases that match TRBD2. The CDR3 length is 15 residues. The V gene end was trimmed by 1 base and the J gene end by 3 bases; junction bases not matched to a gene: 4. Germline CDR1 SEHNR, CDR2 FQNEAQ (reference sequence). DNA for the CDR3: TGTGCCAGCAGCTTAGACAGCGGGAGGTTCTACGAGCAGTACTTC. This gives the protein CASSLDSGRFYEQYF.

As regards this clone: Different DNA sequences within this sample yield the same CDR3. This chain uses TRBV7-9 with TRBJ2-3; D may be TRBD2 (5 bases). The germline V and J ends were trimmed by 5 bases and 0 bases, with 12 bases remaining between them. Germline V gene data show CDR1 as SEHNR and CDR2 as FQNEAQ (reference sequence). CDR3 length: 15 amino acids. CDR3 in DNA: TGTGCCAGCAGCCCCAGCGGAACTAGCACAGATACGCAGTATTTT. Its protein product is CASSPSGTSTDTQYF.

For the CDR3, the DNA is TGCGCCAGCAGCCCTTACGGGGAGAACACTGAAGCTTTCTTT. Translating gives CASSPYGENTEAFF. This chain links TRBV4-1 with TRBJ1-1, with unresolved D. Germline V gene sequence: CDR1 MGHRA, CDR2 YSYEKL. The ends were cut back, 4 bases at V and 1 base at J, with 10 bases in the middle. CDR3 length equals 14 residues.

The chain employs TRBV5-6 and TRBJ2-1; D is possibly TRBD1 (5 bases). The V end was cut by 4 bases, the J end by 5 bases, with 13 bases between. Germline CDR1 is SGHDT and CDR2 is YYEEEE. The CDR3 loop spans 14 amino acids. The CDR3 is CASSTRQTDNEQFF. In nucleotides, the CDR3 is TGTGCCAGCAGCACCCGACAGACTGACAATGAGCAGTTCTTC.